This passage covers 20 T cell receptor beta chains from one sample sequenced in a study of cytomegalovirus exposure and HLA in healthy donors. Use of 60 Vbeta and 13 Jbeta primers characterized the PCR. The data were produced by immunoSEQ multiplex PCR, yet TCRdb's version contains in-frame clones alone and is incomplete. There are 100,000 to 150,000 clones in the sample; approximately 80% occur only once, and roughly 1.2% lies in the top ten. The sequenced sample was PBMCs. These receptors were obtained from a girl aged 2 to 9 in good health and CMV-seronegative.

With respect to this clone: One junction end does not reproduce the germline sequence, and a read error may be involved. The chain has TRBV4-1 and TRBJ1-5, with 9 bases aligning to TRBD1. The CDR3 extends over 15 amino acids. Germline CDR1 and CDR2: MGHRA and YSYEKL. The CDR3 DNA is TGCGCCAGCAGCCAACCAACAGGGGGCAAACAGCCCCAGCATTTT. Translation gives CASSQPTGGKQPQHF.

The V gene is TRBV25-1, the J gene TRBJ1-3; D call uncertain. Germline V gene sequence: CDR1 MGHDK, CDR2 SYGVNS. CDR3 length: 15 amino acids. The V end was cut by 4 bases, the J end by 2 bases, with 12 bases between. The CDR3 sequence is CASSGPGRAGNTIYF. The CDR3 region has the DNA TGTGCCAGCAGTGGCCCGGGGAGGGCTGGAAACACCATATATTTT. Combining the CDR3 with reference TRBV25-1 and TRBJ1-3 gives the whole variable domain EADIYQTPRYLVIGTGKKITLECSQTMGHDKMYWYQQDPGMELHLIHYSYGVNSTEKGDLSSESTVSRIRTEHFPLTLESARPSHTSQYLCASSGPGRAGNTIYFGEGSWLTVV.

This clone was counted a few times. The CDR3 nucleotides read TGTGCCAGTAGTATCAGGGGCACTGAAGCTTTCTTT. Its translation is CASSIRGTEAFF. This chain uses TRBV19 with TRBJ1-1; a weak D match, TRBD1 (6 bases). CDR3 size: 12 residues. Looked up from germline, CDR1 is LNHDA and CDR2 is SQIVND (reference sequence). V was shortened by 3 bases and J by 4 bases, with 6 bases between the two germline ends.

In nucleotides, the CDR3 is TGTGCCAGCAGCCACGGGCGTGGGAGGAGACGGGTCGAGCAGTACTTC. Translation: CASSHGRGRRRVEQYF. V gene TRBV7-8 combines with J gene TRBJ2-7, with D possibly being TRBD2 (6 bases). The CDR3 has 16 residues. CDR1 is SGHVS and CDR2 is FQNEAQ in the germline V gene. V was cut by 5 bases and J by 6 bases, with 23 bases left in between.

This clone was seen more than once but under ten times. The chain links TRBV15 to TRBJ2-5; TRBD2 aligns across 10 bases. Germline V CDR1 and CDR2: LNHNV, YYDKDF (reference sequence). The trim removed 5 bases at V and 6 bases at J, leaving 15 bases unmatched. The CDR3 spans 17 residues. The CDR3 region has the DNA TGTGCCACCAGCTCCAACCGGGCGGGACTAGCGCGTCAGACCCAGTACTTC. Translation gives CATSSNRAGLARQTQYF.

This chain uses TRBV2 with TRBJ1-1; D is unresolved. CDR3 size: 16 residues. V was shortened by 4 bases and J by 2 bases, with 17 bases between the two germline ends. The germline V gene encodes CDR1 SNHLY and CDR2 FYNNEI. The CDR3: CASSAQNTEKNTEAFF. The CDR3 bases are TGTGCCAGCAGTGCGCAAAATACAGAAAAAAACACTGAAGCTTTCTTT.

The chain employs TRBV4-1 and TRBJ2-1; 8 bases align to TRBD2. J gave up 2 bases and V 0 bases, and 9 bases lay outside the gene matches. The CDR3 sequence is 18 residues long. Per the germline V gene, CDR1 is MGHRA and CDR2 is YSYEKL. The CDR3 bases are TGCGCCAGCAGCCAAGAGCCGGGAGGGCCTACCCCCTACAATGAGCAGTTCTTC. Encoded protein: CASSQEPGGPTPYNEQFF.

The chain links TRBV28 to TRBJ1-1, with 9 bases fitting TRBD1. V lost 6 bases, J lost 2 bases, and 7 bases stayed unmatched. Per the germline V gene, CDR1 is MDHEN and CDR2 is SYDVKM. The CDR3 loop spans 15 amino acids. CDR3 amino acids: CASSPWDRANTEAFF. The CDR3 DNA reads TGTGCCAGCAGCCCCTGGGACAGGGCTAACACTGAAGCTTTCTTT. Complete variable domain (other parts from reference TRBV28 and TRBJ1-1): DVKVTQSSRYLVKRTGEKVFLECVQDMDHENMFWYRQDPGLGLRLIYFSYDVKMKEKGDIPEGYSVSREKKERFSLILESASTNQTSMYLCASSPWDRANTEAFFGQGTRLTVV.

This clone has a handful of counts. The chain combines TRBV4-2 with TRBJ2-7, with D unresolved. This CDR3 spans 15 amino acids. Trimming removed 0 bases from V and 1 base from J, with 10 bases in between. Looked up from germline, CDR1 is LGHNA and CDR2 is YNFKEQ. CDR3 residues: CASSQEEGVSYEQYF. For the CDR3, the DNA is TGTGCCAGCAGCCAAGAGGAAGGAGTATCCTACGAGCAGTACTTC.

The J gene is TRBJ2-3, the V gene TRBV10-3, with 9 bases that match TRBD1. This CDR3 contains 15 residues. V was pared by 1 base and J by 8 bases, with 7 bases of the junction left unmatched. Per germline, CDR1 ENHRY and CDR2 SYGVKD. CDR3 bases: TGTGCCATCAGTGAGTTGGACAGGGGATATGGTACGCAGTATTTT. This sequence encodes CAISELDRGYGTQYF.

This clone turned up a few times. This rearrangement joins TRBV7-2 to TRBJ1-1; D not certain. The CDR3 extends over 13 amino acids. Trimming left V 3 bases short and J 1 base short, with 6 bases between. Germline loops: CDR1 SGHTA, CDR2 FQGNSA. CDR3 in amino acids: CASSFEGNTEAFF. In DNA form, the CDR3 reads TGTGCCAGCAGCTTCGAGGGGAACACTGAAGCTTTCTTT.

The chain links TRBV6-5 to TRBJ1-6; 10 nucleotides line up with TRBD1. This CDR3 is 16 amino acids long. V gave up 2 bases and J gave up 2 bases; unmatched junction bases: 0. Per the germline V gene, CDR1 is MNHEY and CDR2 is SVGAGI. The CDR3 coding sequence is TGTGCCAGCAGTTACGGACAGGGGGCCTATAATTCACCCCTCCACTTT. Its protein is CASSYGQGAYNSPLHF.

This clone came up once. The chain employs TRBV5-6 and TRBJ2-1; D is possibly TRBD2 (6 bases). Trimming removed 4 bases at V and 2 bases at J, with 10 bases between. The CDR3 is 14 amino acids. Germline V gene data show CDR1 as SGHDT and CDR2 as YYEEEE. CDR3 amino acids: CASSREFPYNEQFF. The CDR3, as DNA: TGTGCCAGCAGCCGGGAGTTCCCCTACAATGAGCAGTTCTTC.

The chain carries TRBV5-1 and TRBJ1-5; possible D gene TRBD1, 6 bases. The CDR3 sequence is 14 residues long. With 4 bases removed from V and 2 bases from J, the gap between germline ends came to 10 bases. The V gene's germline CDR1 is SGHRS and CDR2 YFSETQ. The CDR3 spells CASSAQGGNQPQHF. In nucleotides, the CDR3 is TGCGCCAGCAGCGCACAGGGCGGCAATCAGCCCCAGCATTTT.

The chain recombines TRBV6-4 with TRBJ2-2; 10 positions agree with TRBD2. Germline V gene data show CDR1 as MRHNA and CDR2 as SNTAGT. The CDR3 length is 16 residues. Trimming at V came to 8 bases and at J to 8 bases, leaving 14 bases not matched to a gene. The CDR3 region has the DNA TGTGCCAGCTCATCCACGCGCGGGACTAGCGTGGGGGAGCTGTTTTTT. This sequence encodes CASSSTRGTSVGELFF.

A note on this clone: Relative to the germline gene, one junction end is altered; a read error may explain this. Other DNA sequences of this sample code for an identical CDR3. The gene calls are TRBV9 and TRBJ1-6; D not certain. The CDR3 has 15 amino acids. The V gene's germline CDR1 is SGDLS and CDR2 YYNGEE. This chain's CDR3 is CASSVRGQPNSPLHF. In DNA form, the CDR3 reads TGTGCCAGCAGCGTACGAGGCCAGCCAAATTCCCCCCTCCACTTT.

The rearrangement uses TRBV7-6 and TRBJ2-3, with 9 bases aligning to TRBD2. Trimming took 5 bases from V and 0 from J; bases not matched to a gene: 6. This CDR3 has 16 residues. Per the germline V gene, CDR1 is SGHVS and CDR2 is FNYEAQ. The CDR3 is CASSLRLAASTDTQYF. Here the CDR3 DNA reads TGTGCCAGCAGCCTCCGACTAGCGGCGAGCACAGATACGCAGTATTTT.

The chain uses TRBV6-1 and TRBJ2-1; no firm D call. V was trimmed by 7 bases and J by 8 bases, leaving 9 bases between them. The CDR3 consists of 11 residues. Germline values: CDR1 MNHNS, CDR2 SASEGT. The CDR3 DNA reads TGTGCCAGCACAGGCTGGTATGAGCAGTTCTTC. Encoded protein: CASTGWYEQFF.

In nucleotides, the CDR3 is TGTGCCACCAGCAGAGAAAGGGACTCTGAAGCTTTCTTT. Its translation: CATSRERDSEAFF. This chain uses TRBV15 with TRBJ1-1; D might be TRBD1 (5 bases). Between the trimmed V and J ends, which lost 0 bases and 6 bases, there was a span of 8 bases. The CDR3 length is 13 residues. Germline CDR1 is LNHNV and CDR2 is YYDKDF (reference sequence). Drawing the rest from reference TRBV15 and TRBJ1-1, the complete variable domain is DAMVIQNPRYQVTQFGKPVTLSCSQTLNHNVMYWYQQKSSQAPKLLFHYYDKDFNNEADTPDNFQSRRPNTSFCFLDIRSPGLGDTAMYLCATSRERDSEAFFGQGTRLTVV.

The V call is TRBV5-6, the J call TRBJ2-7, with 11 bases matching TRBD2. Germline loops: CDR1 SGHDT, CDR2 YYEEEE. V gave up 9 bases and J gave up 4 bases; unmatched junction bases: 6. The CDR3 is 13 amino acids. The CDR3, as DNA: TGTGCCACACGACTAGCGGGAACGTACGAGCAGTACTTC. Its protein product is CATRLAGTYEQYF.